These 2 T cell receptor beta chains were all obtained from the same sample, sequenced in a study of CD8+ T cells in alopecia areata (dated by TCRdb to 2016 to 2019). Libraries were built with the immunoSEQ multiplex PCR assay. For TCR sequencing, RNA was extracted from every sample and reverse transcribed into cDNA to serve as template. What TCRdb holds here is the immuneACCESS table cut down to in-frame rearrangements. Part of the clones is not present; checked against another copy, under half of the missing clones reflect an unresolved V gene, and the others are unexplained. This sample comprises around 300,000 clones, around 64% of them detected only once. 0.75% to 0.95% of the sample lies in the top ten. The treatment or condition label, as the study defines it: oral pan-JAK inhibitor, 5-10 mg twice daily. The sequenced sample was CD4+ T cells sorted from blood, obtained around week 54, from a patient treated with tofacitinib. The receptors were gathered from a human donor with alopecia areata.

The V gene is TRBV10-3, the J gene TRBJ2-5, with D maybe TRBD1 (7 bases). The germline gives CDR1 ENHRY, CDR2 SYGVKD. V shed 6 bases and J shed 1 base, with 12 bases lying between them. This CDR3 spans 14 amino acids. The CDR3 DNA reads TGTGCCATCAGAGAGCAGGGGGGCCAAGAGACCCAGTACTTC. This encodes CAIREQGGQETQYF.

The CDR3 region is CASSYSAGARYEQYF. CDR3 DNA sequence: TGTGCCAGCAGTTACTCGGCGGGAGCGCGGTACGAGCAGTACTTC. The chain carries TRBV6-6 and TRBJ2-7; 7 nucleotides match TRBD2. This CDR3 region has 15 residues. V lost 0 bases to trimming and J lost 4 bases; unmatched junction nucleotides: 6. From germline, CDR1 is MNHNY and CDR2 SVGAGI (reference sequence).